Presented here are 4 T cell receptor beta chains from one specimen sequenced in a study of cytomegalovirus exposure and HLA in healthy donors. 60 Vbeta and 13 Jbeta primers were used in PCR. This table comes from immunoSEQ multiplex PCR, and its TCRdb copy is limited to in-frame clones, with some not included. The repertoire holds under 150,000 clones, with around 82% as singletons. The sequencing input was PBMCs. Source of these receptors: a boy younger than 18 in good health and CMV-seronegative.

This clone was seen more than once but under ten times. V and J are TRBV30 and TRBJ1-5; a possible D gene is TRBD1 (5 bases). V was clipped by 0 bases and J by 2 bases, with 8 bases between them. This CDR3 contains 14 residues. Germline V gene data show CDR1 as GTSNPN and CDR2 as SVGIG (reference sequence). CDR3: CAWSVGAGNQPQHF. CDR3 nucleotides: TGTGCCTGGAGTGTAGGGGCAGGCAATCAGCCCCAGCATTTT.

This sequence joins TRBV5-4 and TRBJ2-1, with 8 bases that match TRBD2. Germline CDR1 and CDR2: SGHNT and YYREEE (reference sequence). V lost 3 bases, J lost 7 bases, and 9 bases stayed unmatched. The CDR3 contains 15 residues. The CDR3 reads CASSYPGLAANEQFF. The CDR3, as DNA: TGTGCCAGCAGCTACCCCGGACTAGCTGCAAATGAGCAGTTCTTC.

The CDR3 region has the DNA TGTGCCAGCAGCTTCCCCTCGGGGGGAGCAATGGGTTCCACAGATACGCAGTATTTT. The encoded protein is CASSFPSGGAMGSTDTQYF. The genes are TRBV5-4 and TRBJ2-3, with 7 bases lining up with TRBD2. Germline V lookup: CDR1 SGHNT, CDR2 YYREEE (reference sequence). V lost 2 bases to trimming and J lost 2 bases; unmatched junction nucleotides: 17. This CDR3 has 19 residues.

This chain links TRBV18 with TRBJ2-2; 8 nucleotides align to TRBD1. Germline V gene lookup returns CDR1 KGHSH and CDR2 LQKENI. V trimming: 3 bases; J trimming: 4 bases; junction bases outside the gene matches: 1. There are 14 residues in the CDR3. CDR3 protein: CASSPTGVTGELFF. The CDR3 coding sequence is TGTGCCAGCTCACCGACAGGGGTCACCGGGGAGCTGTTTTTT.